A single sample is the source of the 28 T cell receptor beta chains below, sequenced in a study of blood T cell repertoires in COVID-19. Measured with immunoSEQ multiplex PCR; TCRdb has only the in-frame clones, and not every one. The table has approximately 120,000 clones, approximately 90% seen once. The specimen sequenced was peripheral blood. The receptor set was obtained from a human donor in a cohort sampled during active COVID-19.

The chain links TRBV18 to TRBJ1-1; 7 nucleotides align to TRBD1. Trimming took 6 bases from V and 4 from J; bases not matched to a gene: 8. Germline values: CDR1 KGHSH, CDR2 LQKENI. The length of the CDR3 is 14 residues. The chain's CDR3 is CASSPGQFTTEAFF. CDR3 sequence (DNA): TGTGCCAGCTCCCCGGGACAGTTTACCACTGAAGCTTTCTTT.

This clone was counted only a few times. The chain recombines TRBV11-2 with TRBJ2-3; weak D call: TRBD1 (5 bases). This CDR3 is built from 15 residues. The germline V gene has CDR1 SGHAT and CDR2 FQNNGV. V was trimmed by 5 bases and J by 4 bases, leaving 16 bases between them. The CDR3, as DNA: TGTGCCAGCAGCGCAGACAGATCAGTGGCAGATACGCAGTATTTT. Amino acid sequence: CASSADRSVADTQYF.

This chain links TRBV7-9 with TRBJ1-2; 9 nucleotides align to TRBD1. V shed 5 bases and J 3 bases; nucleotides not matched to a gene: 7. CDR1 is SEHNR and CDR2 is FQNEAQ in the germline V gene (reference sequence). The CDR3 loop spans 15 amino acids. CDR3 sequence reads: CASSPGQGRDYGYTF. As DNA, the CDR3 is TGTGCCAGCAGCCCGGGACAGGGAAGGGACTATGGCTACACCTTC.

The chain recombines TRBV6-1 with TRBJ1-5; 9 bases match TRBD1. CDR1 and CDR2 from the germline V gene are MNHNS and SASEGT. Losses at the gene ends were 4 bases for V and 3 bases for J; bases not matched to a gene: 7. There are 16 residues in the CDR3. The CDR3 DNA is TGTGCCAGCAGTGCGGGACAGGGATCTCTCAATCAGCCCCAGCATTTT. It specifies CASSAGQGSLNQPQHF.

V is TRBV9 and J is TRBJ1-1; the D gene is possibly TRBD1 (5 bases). V gave up 5 bases and J gave up 0 bases, with 8 bases separating them. Per germline, CDR1 SGDLS and CDR2 YYNGEE. The CDR3 totals 13 residues. The CDR3 coding sequence is TGTGCCAGCAGTGGACACATGAACACTGAAGCTTTCTTT. Residues: CASSGHMNTEAFF.

The rearrangement joins TRBV5-6 to TRBJ2-7; 8 bases agree with TRBD2. This CDR3 is 14 amino acids long. Losses at the gene ends were 3 bases for V and 2 bases for J; bases not matched to a gene: 4. Germline CDR1 is SGHDT and CDR2 is YYEEEE. The CDR3 spells CASSYPGLAYEQYF. CDR3 sequence (DNA): TGTGCCAGCAGCTATCCGGGACTAGCCTACGAGCAGTACTTC.

This chain uses TRBV5-1 with TRBJ1-1, with 10 positions matching TRBD1. Germline CDR1 reads SGHRS; CDR2 reads YFSETQ. Losses at the gene ends were 4 bases for V and 4 bases for J; bases not matched to a gene: 10. There are 16 residues in the CDR3. For the CDR3, the DNA is TGCGCCAGCAGCCCAGGGCGGGACAGGGGTTCCACTGAAGCTTTCTTT. Translated, it gives CASSPGRDRGSTEAFF.

The chain has TRBV11-2 and TRBJ2-7, with 7 bases aligning to TRBD2. Trimming took 1 base from V and 6 from J; bases not matched to a gene: 12. The CDR3 sequence is 16 residues long. Per germline, CDR1 SGHAT and CDR2 FQNNGV. CDR3 sequence: CASSLARGGRASEQYF. In DNA, the CDR3 is TGTGCCAGCAGCTTAGCCCGCGGCGGGAGAGCCTCCGAGCAGTACTTC.

The chain recombines TRBV2 with TRBJ2-3; TRBD2 matches at 9 bases. V was clipped by 4 bases and J by 1 base; unmatched bases: 9. Germline assignment: CDR1 SNHLY and CDR2 FYNNEI. CDR3 length: 17 amino acids. The CDR3 loop reads CASSGGLAQTRTDTQYF. The CDR3 coding sequence is TGTGCCAGCAGTGGGGGACTAGCCCAGACCCGCACAGATACGCAGTATTTT.

This sequence joins TRBV10-3 and TRBJ1-1; D unclear. Trimming took off 4 bases at V and 3 bases at J, with 15 bases between the two ends. CDR3 size: 15 residues. Germline CDR1 reads ENHRY; CDR2 reads SYGVKD. The CDR3 coding sequence is TGTGCCATCAGTGGGTGGGGAGGCGGGGACACTGAAGCTTTCTTT. It yields the protein CAISGWGGGDTEAFF.

The CDR3 bases are TGTGCCAGCCAAAGCGGGGGGACCGGGGGTGAAAAACTGTTTTTT. Amino acid sequence: CASQSGGTGGEKLFF. The chain recombines TRBV2 with TRBJ1-4; perhaps TRBD1 as D (5 bases). The ends were cut back, 8 bases at V and 7 bases at J, with 20 bases in the middle. Germline lookup yields CDR1 SNHLY and CDR2 FYNNEI. The CDR3 covers 15 residues.

Worth noting for this clone: Germline is not matched at one junction end, which may reflect a read error. This sequence joins TRBV11-2 and TRBJ2-7; D is possibly TRBD1 or TRBD2 (5 bases each). This CDR3 region has 15 residues. Germline-derived CDR1 and CDR2 are SGHAT and FQNNGV. CDR3: CASSLDSGYAYEQYF. For the CDR3, the DNA is TGTGCCAGCAGCCTAGACAGCGGTTACGCCTACGAGCAGTACTTC.

The CDR3 DNA sequence: TGTGCCAGCAGTGAAGGCAGGGGACAAAGCACAGATACGCAGTATTTT. Amino acids: CASSEGRGQSTDTQYF. The chain employs TRBV6-1 and TRBJ2-3, with a possible D match to TRBD1 (6 bases). This CDR3 region has 16 residues. Looked up from germline, CDR1 is MNHNS and CDR2 is SASEGT. The V end was cut by 1 base, the J end by 0 bases, with 11 bases between.

The chain carries TRBV5-3 and TRBJ2-5; D gene unclear. TRBV5-3 is sorted into the ORF group, with uncertain function. Trimming left V 3 bases short and J 7 bases short, with 10 bases between. The CDR3 is 12 amino acids. The CDR3 region has the DNA TGTGCCAGAAGCTACCGAACTCCGACCCAGTACTTC. Translating gives CARSYRTPTQYF.

The chain employs TRBV6-5 and TRBJ2-7; D is perhaps TRBD2 (5 bases). Germline CDR1 MNHEY, CDR2 SVGAGI. The V and J ends lost 7 bases and 0 bases respectively, with 13 bases between them. The CDR3 has 14 residues. As DNA, the CDR3 is TGTGCCAGCACGCCGGTAGCGACCTCCTACGAGCAGTACTTC. Translation gives CASTPVATSYEQYF.

The chain couples TRBV12-5 to TRBJ1-5, with TRBD1 identical over 7 bases. The germline V gene encodes CDR1 LGHNT and CDR2 FRNRAP. V was clipped by 1 base and J by 11 bases; unmatched bases: 5. The CDR3 consists of 13 residues. The CDR3 region has the DNA TGTGCTAGTGGTTTGGACAGGGGCATAGCCCAGCATTTT. Protein sequence: CASGLDRGIAQHF.

This chain connects TRBV5-5 to TRBJ2-1; the match to TRBD1 covers 8 bases. The V gene's germline CDR1 is SGHKS and CDR2 YYEKEE (reference sequence). This CDR3 contains 15 residues. Unmatched junction bases numbered 11, after V lost 4 bases and J lost 8 bases. The CDR3 bases are TGTGCCAGCAGCGGCGGGTTGGGGACAGGCTATGAGCAGTTCTTC. This sequence encodes CASSGGLGTGYEQFF.

The J gene is TRBJ2-7, the V gene TRBV6-5; TRBD1 aligns across 9 bases. The CDR3 has 14 amino acids. V gave up 6 bases and J gave up 4 bases; unmatched junction bases: 7. CDR1 and CDR2 (germline): MNHEY, SVGAGI. The CDR3 region is CASRATGGAYEQYF. The CDR3 nucleotides read TGTGCCAGCAGGGCCACAGGGGGCGCGTACGAGCAGTACTTC.

CDR3 sequence (DNA): TGTGCCAGCAGCCAAGATCACACTAGCGGGATTAGGAATGAGCAGTTCTTC. This sequence encodes CASSQDHTSGIRNEQFF. The chain is built from TRBV4-2 and TRBJ2-1; 10 nucleotides agree with TRBD2. CDR1 and CDR2 (germline): LGHNA, YNFKEQ. The CDR3 totals 17 residues. V was pared by 0 bases and J by 7 bases, with 9 bases of the junction left unmatched.

V is TRBV6-2 or TRBV6-3 and J is TRBJ1-1; possibly TRBD1 for D (6 bases). V lost 3 bases and J 6 bases, leaving 14 bases between the germline ends. The CDR3 covers 14 residues. Looked up from germline, CDR1 is MNHEY and CDR2 is SVGEGT. CDR3 nucleotide sequence: TGTGCCAGCAGTTATGCTGTCAGGGGCGCTGAAGCTTTCTTT. This translates into CASSYAVRGAEAFF.

J is TRBJ2-7 and V is TRBV7-2; TRBD2 agrees at 8 bases. Germline-derived CDR1 and CDR2 are SGHTA and FQGNSA. The CDR3 spans 15 residues. V lost 4 bases and J lost 1; bases outside the gene matches: 6. The CDR3 DNA sequence: TGTGCCAGCAGCTCACCTAGCGGGTCATCCTACGAGCAGTACTTC. Residues: CASSSPSGSSYEQYF.

The genes are TRBV24-1 and TRBJ2-1; tentatively, D is TRBD1 (5 bases). Trimming cost V 3 bases and J 6 bases, with 14 bases left between them. Germline CDR1 and CDR2: KGHDR and SFDVKD. This CDR3 spans 15 amino acids. CDR3 nucleotides: TGTGCCACCAGTGATAGGCAGGGTGGCGGCAATGAGCAGTTCTTC. Encoded protein: CATSDRQGGGNEQFF.

The CDR3 spells CASSKAPSTNYGYTF. The CDR3 nucleotides are TGTGCCAGCAGCAAAGCTCCCAGTACTAACTATGGCTACACCTTC. This chain joins TRBV21-1 and TRBJ1-2; the D call TRBD1 from the table was never checked on the DNA. TRBV21-1 is classified as a pseudogene. The CDR3 totals 15 residues.

This clone has only a few counts. The V and J genes are TRBV15 and TRBJ1-3; a weak D match, TRBD1 (6 bases). Germline-derived CDR1 and CDR2 are LNHNV and YYDKDF (reference sequence). V was pared by 9 bases and J by 4 bases, with 10 bases between. This CDR3 is 12 amino acids long. CDR3 region: CATETGGNTIYF. The CDR3 nucleotides are TGTGCCACAGAAACAGGGGGAAACACCATATATTTT.

V is TRBV7-8 and J is TRBJ2-2; 7 bases map to TRBD1. The CDR3 consists of 15 residues. Germline CDR1 reads SGHVS; CDR2 reads FQNEAQ. With 2 bases clipped from V and 5 bases from J, the junction kept 5 bases outside the gene matches. CDR3 loop: CASSLRGLGTGELFF. CDR3 sequence (DNA): TGTGCCAGCAGCTTAAGGGGGCTTGGGACCGGGGAGCTGTTTTTT.

This clone occurred once. The J gene is TRBJ2-5, the V gene TRBV7-3, with D maybe TRBD2 (6 bases). Germline V gene data show CDR1 as SGHTA and CDR2 as FQGTGA. Deletions cut 1 base from V and 4 bases from J, with 13 bases between. There are 15 residues in the CDR3. The CDR3 DNA reads TGTGCCAGCAGCTTAAGGGATGGGGGGATAGAGACCCAGTACTTC. It yields the protein CASSLRDGGIETQYF. The full variable domain, rest sourced from reference TRBV7-3 and TRBJ2-5, is GAGVSQTPSNKVTEKGKYVELRCDPISGHTALYWYRQSLGQGPEFLIYFQGTGAADDSGLPNDRFFAVRPEGSVSTLKIQRTERGDSAVYLCASSLRDGGIETQYFGPGTRLLVL.

V usage is TRBV5-6 and J usage is TRBJ2-1; weak D call: TRBD2 (5 bases). Germline-derived CDR1 and CDR2 are SGHDT and YYEEEE. CDR3 length: 16 amino acids. V lost 4 bases, J lost 6 bases, and 20 bases lay in between. This CDR3 is CASSAGRLLSGNEQFF. For the CDR3, the DNA is TGTGCCAGCAGCGCTGGGAGACTTTTAAGCGGCAATGAGCAGTTCTTC.

V is TRBV7-2 and J is TRBJ2-1, with TRBD2 as a possible D gene (7 bases). The germline V and J ends were trimmed by 1 base and 8 bases, with 12 bases remaining between them. The CDR3 is 14 residues long. The V gene's germline CDR1 is SGHTA and CDR2 FQGNSA. The chain's CDR3 is CASSLGPGGDEQFF. The CDR3 nucleotides read TGTGCCAGCAGCTTAGGGCCGGGGGGCGATGAGCAGTTCTTC.